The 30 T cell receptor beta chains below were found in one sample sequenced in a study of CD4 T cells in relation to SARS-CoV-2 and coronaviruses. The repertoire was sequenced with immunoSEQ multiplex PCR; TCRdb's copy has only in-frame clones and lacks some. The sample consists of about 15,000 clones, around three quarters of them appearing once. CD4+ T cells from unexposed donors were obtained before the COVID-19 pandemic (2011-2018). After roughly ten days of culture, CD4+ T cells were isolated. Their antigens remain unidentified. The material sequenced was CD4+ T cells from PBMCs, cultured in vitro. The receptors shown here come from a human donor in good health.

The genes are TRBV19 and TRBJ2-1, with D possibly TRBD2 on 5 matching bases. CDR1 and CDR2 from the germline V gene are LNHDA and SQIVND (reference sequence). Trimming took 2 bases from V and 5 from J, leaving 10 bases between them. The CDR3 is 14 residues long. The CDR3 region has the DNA TGTGCCAGTAGTATACGCGGGCCCGACAATGAGCAGTTCTTC. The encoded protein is CASSIRGPDNEQFF.

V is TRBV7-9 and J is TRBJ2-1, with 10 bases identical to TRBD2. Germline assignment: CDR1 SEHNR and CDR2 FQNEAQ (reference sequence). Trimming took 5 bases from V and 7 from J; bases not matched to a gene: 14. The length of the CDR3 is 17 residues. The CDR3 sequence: CASSPTGGSGGFNEQFF. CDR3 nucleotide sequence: TGTGCCAGCAGCCCTACGGGGGGTAGCGGGGGGTTTAATGAGCAGTTCTTC.

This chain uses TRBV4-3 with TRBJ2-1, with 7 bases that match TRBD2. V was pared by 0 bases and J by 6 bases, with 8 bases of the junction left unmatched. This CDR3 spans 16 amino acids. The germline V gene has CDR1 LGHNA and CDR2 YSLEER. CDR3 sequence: CASSQDIGLVVNEQFF. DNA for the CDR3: TGCGCCAGCAGCCAAGATATAGGACTAGTTGTCAATGAGCAGTTCTTC.

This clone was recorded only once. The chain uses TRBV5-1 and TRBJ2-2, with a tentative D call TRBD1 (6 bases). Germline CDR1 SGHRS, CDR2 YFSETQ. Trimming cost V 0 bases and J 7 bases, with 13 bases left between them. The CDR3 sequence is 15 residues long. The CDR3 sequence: CASSLGQASGGELFF. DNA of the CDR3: TGCGCCAGCAGCTTGGGACAGGCGAGCGGCGGGGAGCTGTTTTTT.

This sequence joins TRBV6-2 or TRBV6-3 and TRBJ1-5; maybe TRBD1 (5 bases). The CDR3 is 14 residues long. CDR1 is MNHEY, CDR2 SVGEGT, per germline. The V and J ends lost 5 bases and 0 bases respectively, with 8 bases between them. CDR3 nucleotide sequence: TGTGCCAGCAGTCAGGGTTATAGCAATCAGCCCCAGCATTTT. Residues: CASSQGYSNQPQHF.

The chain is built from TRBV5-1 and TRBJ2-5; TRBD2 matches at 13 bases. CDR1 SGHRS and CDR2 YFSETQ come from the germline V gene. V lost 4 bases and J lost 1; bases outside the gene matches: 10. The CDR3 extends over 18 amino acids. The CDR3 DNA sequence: TGCGCCAGCAGCCGCCGACTAGCGGGAGGAACCGCCCAAGAGACCCAGTACTTC. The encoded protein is CASSRRLAGGTAQETQYF.

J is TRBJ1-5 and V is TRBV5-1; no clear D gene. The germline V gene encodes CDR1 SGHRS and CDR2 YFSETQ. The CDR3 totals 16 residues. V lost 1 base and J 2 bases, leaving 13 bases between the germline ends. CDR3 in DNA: TGCGCCAGCAGCTTGCGCCCGGGCCAGCGCAATCAGCCCCAGCATTTT. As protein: CASSLRPGQRNQPQHF.

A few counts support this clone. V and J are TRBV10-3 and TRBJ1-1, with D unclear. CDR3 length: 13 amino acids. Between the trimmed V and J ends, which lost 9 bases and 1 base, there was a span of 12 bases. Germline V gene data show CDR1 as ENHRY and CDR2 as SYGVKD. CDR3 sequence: CAMGRSPNTEAFF. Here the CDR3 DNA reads TGTGCCATGGGTCGGAGCCCGAACACTGAAGCTTTCTTT.

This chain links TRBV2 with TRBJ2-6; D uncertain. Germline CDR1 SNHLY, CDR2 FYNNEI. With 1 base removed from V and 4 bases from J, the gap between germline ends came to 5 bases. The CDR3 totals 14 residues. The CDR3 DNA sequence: TGTGCCAGCAGTGAAGAGGCGGGGGCCAACGTCCTGACTTTC. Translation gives CASSEEAGANVLTF.

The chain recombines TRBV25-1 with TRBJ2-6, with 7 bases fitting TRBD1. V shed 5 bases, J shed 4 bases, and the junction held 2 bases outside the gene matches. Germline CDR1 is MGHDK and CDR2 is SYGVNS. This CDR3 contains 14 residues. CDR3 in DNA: TGTGCCAGCAGTTTCAGGGGGGGGGCCAACGTCCTGACTTTC. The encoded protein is CASSFRGGANVLTF. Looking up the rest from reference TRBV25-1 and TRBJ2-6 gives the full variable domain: EADIYQTPRYLVIGTGKKITLECSQTMGHDKMYWYQQDPGMELHLIHYSYGVNSTEKGDLSSESTVSRIRTEHFPLTLESARPSHTSQYLCASSFRGGANVLTFGAGSRLTVL.

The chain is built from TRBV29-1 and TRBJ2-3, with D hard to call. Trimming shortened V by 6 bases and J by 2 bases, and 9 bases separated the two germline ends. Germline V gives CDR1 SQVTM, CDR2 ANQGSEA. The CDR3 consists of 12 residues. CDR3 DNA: TGCAGCGTGGTCGAAAACACAGATACGCAGTATTTT. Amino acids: CSVVENTDTQYF.

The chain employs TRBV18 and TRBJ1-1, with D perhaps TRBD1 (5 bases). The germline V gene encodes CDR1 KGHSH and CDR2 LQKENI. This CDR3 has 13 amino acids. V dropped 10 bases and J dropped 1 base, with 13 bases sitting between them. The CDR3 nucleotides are TGTGCCACCTTAGAACAGGAGAACACTGAAGCTTTCTTT. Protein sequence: CATLEQENTEAFF.

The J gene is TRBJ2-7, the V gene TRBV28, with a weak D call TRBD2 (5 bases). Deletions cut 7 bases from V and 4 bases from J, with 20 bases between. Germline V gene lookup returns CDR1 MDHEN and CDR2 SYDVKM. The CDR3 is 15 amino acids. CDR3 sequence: CASTLVRGMRYEQYF. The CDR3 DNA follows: TGTGCCAGCACCCTAGTCCGGGGAATGCGGTACGAGCAGTACTTC.

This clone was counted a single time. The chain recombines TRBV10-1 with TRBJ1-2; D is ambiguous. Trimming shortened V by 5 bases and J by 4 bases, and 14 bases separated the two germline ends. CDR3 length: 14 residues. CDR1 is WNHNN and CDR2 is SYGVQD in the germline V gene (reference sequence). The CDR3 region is CASSRMRKTYGYTF. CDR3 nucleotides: TGCGCCAGCAGTAGGATGCGAAAGACCTATGGCTACACCTTC.

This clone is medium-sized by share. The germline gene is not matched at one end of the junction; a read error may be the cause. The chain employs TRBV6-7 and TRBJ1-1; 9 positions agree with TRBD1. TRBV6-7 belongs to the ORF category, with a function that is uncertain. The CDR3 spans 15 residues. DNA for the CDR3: TGTGCCAGCAGTTCGACGGGGACAGGGTGCCCTGATGCTTTCTTT. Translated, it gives CASSSTGTGCPDAFF.

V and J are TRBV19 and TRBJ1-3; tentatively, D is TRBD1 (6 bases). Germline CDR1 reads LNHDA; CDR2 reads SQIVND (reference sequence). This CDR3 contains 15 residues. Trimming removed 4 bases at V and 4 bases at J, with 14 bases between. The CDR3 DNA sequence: TGTGCCAGTAGTACAACACAGGGTTCCGGAAACACCATATATTTT. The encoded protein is CASSTTQGSGNTIYF.

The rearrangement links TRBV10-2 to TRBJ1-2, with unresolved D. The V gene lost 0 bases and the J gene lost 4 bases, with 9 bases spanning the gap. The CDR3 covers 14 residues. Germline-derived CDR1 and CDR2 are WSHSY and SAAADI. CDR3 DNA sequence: TGCGCCAGCAGTGAGTCGGTCAGACCCTATGGCTACACCTTC. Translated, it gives CASSESVRPYGYTF.

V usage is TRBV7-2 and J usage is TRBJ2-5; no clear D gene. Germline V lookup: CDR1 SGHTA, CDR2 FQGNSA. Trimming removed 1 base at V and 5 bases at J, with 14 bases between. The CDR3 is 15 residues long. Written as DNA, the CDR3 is TGTGCCAGCAGCTTAGGGTGGGCCTTGGGGGAGACCCAGTACTTC. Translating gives CASSLGWALGETQYF.

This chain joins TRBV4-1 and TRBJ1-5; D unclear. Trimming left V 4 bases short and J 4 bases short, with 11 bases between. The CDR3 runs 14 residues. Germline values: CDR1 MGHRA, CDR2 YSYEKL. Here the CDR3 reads CASSPGAGNQPQHF. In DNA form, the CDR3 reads TGCGCCAGCAGCCCTGGCGCAGGAAATCAGCCCCAGCATTTT.

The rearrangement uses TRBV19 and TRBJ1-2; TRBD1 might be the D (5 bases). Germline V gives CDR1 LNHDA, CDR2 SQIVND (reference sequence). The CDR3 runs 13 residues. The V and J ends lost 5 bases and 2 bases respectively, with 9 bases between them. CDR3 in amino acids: CASSFQGNYGYTF. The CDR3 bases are TGTGCCAGTAGTTTTCAGGGCAACTATGGCTACACCTTC.

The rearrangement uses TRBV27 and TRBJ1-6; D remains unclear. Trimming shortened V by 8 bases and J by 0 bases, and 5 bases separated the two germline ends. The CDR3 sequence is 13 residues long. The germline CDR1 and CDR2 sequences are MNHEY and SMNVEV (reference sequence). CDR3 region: CASRSSYNSPLHF. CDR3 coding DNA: TGTGCCAGCCGTAGCTCCTATAATTCACCCCTCCACTTT.

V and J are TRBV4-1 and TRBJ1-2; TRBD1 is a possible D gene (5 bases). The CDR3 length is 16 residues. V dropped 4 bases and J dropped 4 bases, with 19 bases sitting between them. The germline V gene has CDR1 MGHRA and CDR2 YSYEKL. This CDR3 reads CASSPGIPRRGYGYTF. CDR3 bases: TGCGCCAGCAGCCCAGGGATCCCCCGAAGGGGCTATGGCTACACCTTC.

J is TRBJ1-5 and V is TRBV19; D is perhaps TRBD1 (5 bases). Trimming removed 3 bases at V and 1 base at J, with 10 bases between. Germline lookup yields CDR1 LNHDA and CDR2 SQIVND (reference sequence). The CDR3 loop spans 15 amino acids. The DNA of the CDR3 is TGTGCCAGTAGTATCGGGGGTTTAAGCAATCAGCCCCAGCATTTT. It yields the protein CASSIGGLSNQPQHF.

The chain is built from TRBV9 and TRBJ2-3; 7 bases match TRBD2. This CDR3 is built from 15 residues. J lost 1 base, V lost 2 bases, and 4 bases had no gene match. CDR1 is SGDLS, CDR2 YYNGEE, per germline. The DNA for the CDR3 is TGTGCCAGCAGCGTGGGGAGGGCCGGCACAGATACGCAGTATTTT. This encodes CASSVGRAGTDTQYF.

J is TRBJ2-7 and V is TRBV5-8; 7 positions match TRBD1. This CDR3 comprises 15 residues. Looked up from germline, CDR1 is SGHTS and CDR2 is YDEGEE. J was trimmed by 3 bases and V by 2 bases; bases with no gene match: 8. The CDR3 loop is CASSFHGTANYEQYF. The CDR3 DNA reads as TGTGCCAGCAGCTTTCACGGGACAGCTAACTACGAGCAGTACTTC. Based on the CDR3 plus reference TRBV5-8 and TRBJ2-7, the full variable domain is EAGVTQSPTHLIKTRGQQATLRCSPISGHTSVYWYQQALGLGLQFLLWYDEGEERNRGNFPPRFSGRQFPNYSSELNVNALELEDSALYLCASSFHGTANYEQYFGPGTRLTVT.

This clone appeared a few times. The DNA of the CDR3 is TGTGCCAGTAGTTCTGGGGGACCGAGCAATCAGCCCCAGCATTTT. Protein: CASSSGGPSNQPQHF. J is TRBJ1-5 and V is TRBV19; TRBD1 might be the D (5 bases). The germline gives CDR1 LNHDA, CDR2 SQIVND (reference sequence). The ends were cut back, 5 bases at V and 1 base at J, with 12 bases in the middle. There are 15 residues in the CDR3.

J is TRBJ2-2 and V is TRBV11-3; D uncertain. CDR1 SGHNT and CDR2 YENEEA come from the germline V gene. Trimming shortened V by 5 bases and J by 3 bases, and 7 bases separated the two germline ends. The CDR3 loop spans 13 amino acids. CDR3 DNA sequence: TGTGCCAGCAGCATTCAGGACACCGGGGAGCTGTTTTTT. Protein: CASSIQDTGELFF.

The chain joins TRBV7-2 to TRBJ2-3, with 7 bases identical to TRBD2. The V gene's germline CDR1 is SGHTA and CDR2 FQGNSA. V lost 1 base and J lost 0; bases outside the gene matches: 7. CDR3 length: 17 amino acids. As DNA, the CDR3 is TGTGCCAGCAGCTTAGACTTGGCTAGCGGAAGCACAGATACGCAGTATTTT. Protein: CASSLDLASGSTDTQYF.

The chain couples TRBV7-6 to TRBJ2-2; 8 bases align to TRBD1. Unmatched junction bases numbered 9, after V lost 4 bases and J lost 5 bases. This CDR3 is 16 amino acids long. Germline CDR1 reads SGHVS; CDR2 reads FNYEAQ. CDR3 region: CASSYGQGRKTGELFF. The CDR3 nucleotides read TGTGCCAGCAGCTACGGACAGGGTAGGAAGACCGGGGAGCTGTTTTTT.

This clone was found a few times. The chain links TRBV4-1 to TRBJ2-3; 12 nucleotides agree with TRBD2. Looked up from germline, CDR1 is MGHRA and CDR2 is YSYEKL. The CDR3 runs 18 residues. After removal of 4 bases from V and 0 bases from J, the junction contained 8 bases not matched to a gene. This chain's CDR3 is CASSLIPGTSGSTDTQYF. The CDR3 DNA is TGCGCCAGCAGCCTGATTCCCGGGACTAGCGGGAGCACAGATACGCAGTATTTT.